This TCR beta chain was captured by sequencing in a study of patients and donors after allogeneic stem cell transplantation. The CDR3 is made up of 16 amino acids. The V end was cut by 0 bases, the J end by 1 base, with 12 bases between. The germline V gene has CDR1 MGHRA and CDR2 YSYEKL. This clonotype was recorded at least ten times. TCRdb reprocessed the RT-PCR reads via MiXCR and lists one record per CDR3 protein. The table has about a million distinct CDR3 sequences, more than 15% seen once; the top ten hold around 5.5%. Sequencing was performed on blood, either unsorted or a sorted T cell fraction (not recorded which). The chain is built from TRBV4-1 and TRBJ1-1; D call uncertain. This receptor was taken from a human donor who was either an allogeneic HSCT recipient or a stem cell or donor lymphocyte infusion donor (not recorded which). It is not recorded whose cells these are; they may come from a transplant donor. The CDR3, as DNA: TGCGCCAGCAGCCAAGATACCGGGTCAGCGAACACTGAAGCTTTCTTT. Translation gives CASSQDTGSANTEAFF.